The rows below give T cell receptor beta chains drawn from one sample of a study of blood T cell repertoires in COVID-19. Libraries were prepared by immunoSEQ multiplex PCR; TCRdb keeps only in-frame clonotypes and omits some of them. The repertoire holds fewer than 85,000 clones, with approximately 78% as singletons. The sample comprised peripheral blood. The receptors were gathered from a woman older than 75 with active or convalescent COVID-19. CDR3s include the opening cysteine and the closing phenylalanine or tryptophan. The D gene is left open where the match is weak. Size is stated for part of the rows, as once, few or many counts, or as a class when the clone is expanded.

D gene: TRBD1; clone size: NA; V gene: TRBV6-1; J gene: TRBJ1-2; CDR3 protein: CASSEGQGTYGYTF; CDR3 DNA: TGTGCCAGCAGTGAAGGACAGGGGACATATGGCTACACCTTC
D gene: TRBD2; clone size: NA; V gene: TRBV7-3; J gene: TRBJ2-5; CDR3 protein: CASSLESGGTQYF; CDR3 DNA: TGTGCCAGCAGCTTGGAGAGCGGGGGGACCCAGTACTTC
D gene: TRBD1; clone size: NA; V gene: TRBV6-5; J gene: TRBJ2-7; CDR3 protein: CASATDRVGEQYF; CDR3 DNA: TGTGCCAGTGCAACCGACAGGGTCGGCGAGCAGTACTTC
D gene: TRBD1; clone size: once; V gene: TRBV25-1; J gene: TRBJ2-3; CDR3 protein: CASTRGGTGPTDTQYF; CDR3 DNA: TGTGCCAGCACGAGGGGTGGGACAGGGCCCACAGATACGCAGTATTTT
D gene: NA; clone size: NA; V gene: TRBV21-1; J gene: TRBJ2-3; CDR3 protein: CASSKPIGLAGGSDTQYF; CDR3 DNA: TGTGCCAGCAGCAAGCCGATAGGACTAGCGGGGGGATCAGATACGCAGTATTTT
D gene: NA; clone size: few; V gene: TRBV24-1; J gene: TRBJ1-3; CDR3 protein: CATGRVGSFSGNTIYF; CDR3 DNA: TGTGCCACCGGGAGGGTCGGATCGTTCTCTGGAAACACCATATATTTT
D gene: TRBD1; clone size: NA; V gene: TRBV4-3; J gene: TRBJ2-1; CDR3 protein: CASSQDGTDSYNEQFF; CDR3 DNA: TGCGCCAGCAGCCAAGACGGGACAGACTCCTACAATGAGCAGTTCTTC
D gene: TRBD2; clone size: NA; V gene: TRBV19; J gene: TRBJ2-7; CDR3 protein: CASSLTSVVFDEQYF; CDR3 DNA: TGTGCCAGTAGTCTGACTAGCGTCGTCTTCGACGAGCAGTACTTC
D gene: TRBD2; clone size: NA; V gene: TRBV6-2/TRBV6-3; J gene: TRBJ2-1; CDR3 protein: CASSYGLAGDLSSYNEQFF; CDR3 DNA: TGTGCCAGCAGTTACGGACTAGCGGGCGACTTGAGCTCCTACAATGAGCAGTTCTTC
D gene: NA; clone size: once; V gene: TRBV6-5; J gene: TRBJ1-5; CDR3 protein: CASRPGGGDQPQHF; CDR3 DNA: TGTGCCAGCAGGCCGGGGGGGGGTGATCAGCCCCAGCATTTT
D gene: NA; clone size: NA; V gene: TRBV12-3/TRBV12-4; J gene: TRBJ1-5; CDR3 protein: CASSYTNQPQHF; CDR3 DNA: TGTGCCAGCAGTTACACAAATCAGCCCCAGCATTTT
D gene: TRBD1; clone size: NA; V gene: TRBV6-2/TRBV6-3; J gene: TRBJ1-5; CDR3 protein: CASSYWAGGLGNQPQHF; CDR3 DNA: TGTGCCAGCAGTTACTGGGCAGGGGGTCTGGGCAATCAGCCCCAGCATTTT
D gene: NA; clone size: NA; V gene: TRBV19; J gene: TRBJ2-2; CDR3 protein: CASRGRDTGELFF; CDR3 DNA: TGTGCCAGTAGGGGCAGGGACACCGGGGAGCTGTTTTTT
D gene: TRBD2; clone size: NA; V gene: TRBV7-2; J gene: TRBJ2-7; CDR3 protein: CASSLGLAGGAYEQYF; CDR3 DNA: TGTGCCAGCAGCTTAGGACTAGCGGGAGGCGCCTACGAGCAGTACTTC
D gene: NA; clone size: NA; V gene: TRBV4-3; J gene: TRBJ1-4; CDR3 protein: CASSQDGSGNEKLFF; CDR3 DNA: TGCGCCAGCAGCCAAGATGGATCGGGGAATGAAAAACTGTTTTTT
D gene: NA; clone size: NA; V gene: TRBV10-3; J gene: TRBJ2-5; CDR3 protein: CAISDELYGGETQYF; CDR3 DNA: TGTGCCATCAGTGATGAGTTGTATGGGGGGGAGACCCAGTACTTC
D gene: NA; clone size: NA; V gene: TRBV7-2; J gene: TRBJ2-3; CDR3 protein: CASSLAGGRGDTQYF; CDR3 DNA: TGTGCCAGCAGCTTAGCGGGGGGGCGGGGAGATACGCAGTATTTT
D gene: TRBD1; clone size: NA; V gene: TRBV6-5; J gene: TRBJ2-4; CDR3 protein: CASSTGTGGANIQYF; CDR3 DNA: TGTGCCAGCAGTACCGGGACAGGGGGCGCGAACATTCAGTACTTC
D gene: NA; clone size: NA; V gene: TRBV11-3; J gene: TRBJ2-1; CDR3 protein: CASSLSLIGSESYNEQFF; CDR3 DNA: TGTGCCAGCAGCTTATCCCTGATCGGTAGTGAATCCTACAATGAGCAGTTCTTC
D gene: NA; clone size: few; V gene: TRBV7-2; J gene: TRBJ2-7; CDR3 protein: CASRPAGVGEQYF; CDR3 DNA: TGTGCCAGCAGACCCGCCGGGGTGGGCGAGCAGTACTTC
D gene: TRBD2; clone size: medium-sized; V gene: TRBV7-2; J gene: TRBJ2-2; CDR3 protein: CASSPSGARTGELFF; CDR3 DNA: TGTGCCAGCAGCCCCAGCGGGGCTCGCACCGGGGAGCTGTTTTTT
D gene: TRBD1; clone size: NA; V gene: TRBV19; J gene: TRBJ1-5; CDR3 protein: CASSIGRQGLFQPQHF; CDR3 DNA: TGTGCCAGTAGTATAGGACGACAGGGCCTATTTCAGCCCCAGCATTTT
D gene: TRBD2; clone size: NA; V gene: TRBV7-6; J gene: TRBJ2-1; CDR3 protein: CASSLGGGTSLYNEQFF; CDR3 DNA: TGTGCCAGCAGCTTAGGGGGAGGGACTAGCCTCTACAATGAGCAGTTCTTC
D gene: NA; clone size: NA; V gene: TRBV5-5; J gene: TRBJ1-6; CDR3 protein: CASSPTAYNSPLHF; CDR3 DNA: TGTGCCAGCAGCCCGACAGCATATAATTCACCCCTCCACTTT
D gene: NA; clone size: NA; V gene: TRBV30; J gene: TRBJ1-4; CDR3 protein: CAWSPGSAEKLFF; CDR3 DNA: TGTGCCTGGAGCCCAGGGTCGGCTGAAAAACTGTTTTTT
D gene: NA; clone size: NA; V gene: TRBV18; J gene: TRBJ2-2; CDR3 protein: CASSPDSHPTGELFF; CDR3 DNA: TGTGCCAGCTCACCTGACAGCCACCCCACCGGGGAGCTGTTTTTT
D gene: NA; clone size: NA; V gene: TRBV11-2; J gene: TRBJ2-7; CDR3 protein: CASSRGQFSYEQYF; CDR3 DNA: TGTGCCAGCAGCCGAGGACAATTCTCCTACGAGCAGTACTTC